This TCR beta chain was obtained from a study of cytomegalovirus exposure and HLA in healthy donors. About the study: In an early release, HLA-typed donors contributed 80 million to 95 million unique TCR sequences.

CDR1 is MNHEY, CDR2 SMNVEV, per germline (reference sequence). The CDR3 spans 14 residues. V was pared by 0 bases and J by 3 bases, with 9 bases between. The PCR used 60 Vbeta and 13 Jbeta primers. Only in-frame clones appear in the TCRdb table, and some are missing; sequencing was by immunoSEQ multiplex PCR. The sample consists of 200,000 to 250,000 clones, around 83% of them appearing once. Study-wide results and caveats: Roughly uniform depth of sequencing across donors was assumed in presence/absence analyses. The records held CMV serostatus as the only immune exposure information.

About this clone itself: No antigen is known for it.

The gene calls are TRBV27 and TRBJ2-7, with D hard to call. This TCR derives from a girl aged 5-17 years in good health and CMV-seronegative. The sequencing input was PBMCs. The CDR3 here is CASSLSGTRYEQYF. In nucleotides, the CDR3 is TGTGCCAGCAGTTTATCGGGCACCCGCTACGAGCAGTACTTC.